This T cell receptor beta chain was recorded in a study of regulatory T cells in long-lasting Graves disease. This clonotype has only a few counts. As yet, its antigen is unknown. Time point here: persistent/refractory GD, antithyroid drugs over 5 years with positive TRAb. After RNA was extracted from PBMCs, the TCR library was made from it. In each case, Graves' disease was diagnosed per American Thyroid Association guidelines. Overall study results and limits: Persistent disease samples used TRBV28, TRBJ1-2 and TRBJ2-5 preferentially. The persistent group shared 2,500 to 3,000 public clonotypes, more than the roughly 970 shared by new patients. Study was limited to peripheral blood, excluding thyroid tissue.

The V end was cut by 6 bases, the J end by 0 bases, with 18 bases between. CDR3 size: 18 residues. Germline CDR1 reads LNHDA; CDR2 reads SQIVND (reference sequence). To make TCR beta libraries, researchers used iRepertoire HTBI primers and Arm-PCR of CDR3 regions. TCRdb re-derived calls from the multiplex PCR reads in MiXCR, one entry per CDR3 protein. The data hold about 400,000 distinct CDR3 sequences, with less than 25% observed a single time. This sequence was found in a female donor with Graves disease. The chain combines TRBV19 with TRBJ2-6; tentatively, D is TRBD2 (5 bases). Material: peripheral blood mononuclear cells (PBMCs), obtained when the disease was refractory, from a patient treated with antithyroid drugs. Here the CDR3 DNA reads TGTGCCAGTAGCCCCGGGAATTCAATTAGCTCTGGGGCCAACGTCCTGACTTTC. Translated: CASSPGNSISSGANVLTF. Together with reference TRBV19 and TRBJ2-6, the CDR3 gives the full variable domain: DGGITQSPKYLFRKEGQNVTLSCEQNLNHDAMYWYRQDPGQGLRLIYYSQIVNDFQKGDIAEGYSVSREKKESFPLTVTSAQKNPTAFYLCASSPGNSISSGANVLTFGAGSRLTVL.